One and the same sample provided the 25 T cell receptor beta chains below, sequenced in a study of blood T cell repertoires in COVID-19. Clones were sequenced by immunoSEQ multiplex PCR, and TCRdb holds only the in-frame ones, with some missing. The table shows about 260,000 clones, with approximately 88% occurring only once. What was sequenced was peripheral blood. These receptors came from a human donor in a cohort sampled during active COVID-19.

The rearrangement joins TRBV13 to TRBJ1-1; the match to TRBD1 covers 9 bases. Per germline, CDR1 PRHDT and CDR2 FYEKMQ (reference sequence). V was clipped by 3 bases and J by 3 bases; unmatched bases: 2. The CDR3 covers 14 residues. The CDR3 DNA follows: TGTGCCAGCAGCTTGGGACAGGGCCACACTGAAGCTTTCTTT. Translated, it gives CASSLGQGHTEAFF.

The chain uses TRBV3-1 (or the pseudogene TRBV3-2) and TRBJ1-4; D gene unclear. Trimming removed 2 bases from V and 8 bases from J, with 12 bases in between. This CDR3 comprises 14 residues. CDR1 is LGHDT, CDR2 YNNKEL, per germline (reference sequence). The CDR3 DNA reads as TGTGCCAGCAGCCAACCCTCAGGAGGGGAAAAACTGTTTTTT. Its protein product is CASSQPSGGEKLFF.

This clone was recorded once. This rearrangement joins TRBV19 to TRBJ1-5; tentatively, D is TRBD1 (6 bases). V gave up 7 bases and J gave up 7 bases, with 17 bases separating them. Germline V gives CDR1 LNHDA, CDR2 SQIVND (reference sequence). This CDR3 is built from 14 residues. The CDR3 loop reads CASIDGGAWQPQHF. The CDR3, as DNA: TGTGCCAGTATTGATGGGGGGGCATGGCAGCCCCAGCATTTT.

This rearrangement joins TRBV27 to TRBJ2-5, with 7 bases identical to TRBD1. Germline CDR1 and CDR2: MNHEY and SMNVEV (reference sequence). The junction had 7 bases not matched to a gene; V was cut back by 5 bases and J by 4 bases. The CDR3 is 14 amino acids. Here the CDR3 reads CASSDTGVAETQYF. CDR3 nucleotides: TGTGCCAGCAGTGATACAGGGGTGGCAGAGACCCAGTACTTC.

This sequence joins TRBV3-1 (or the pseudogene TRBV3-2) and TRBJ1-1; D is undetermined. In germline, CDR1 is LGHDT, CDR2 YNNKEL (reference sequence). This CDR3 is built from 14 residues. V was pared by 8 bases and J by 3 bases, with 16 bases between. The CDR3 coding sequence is TGTGCCAGCTCCAAACGGGAGTCGTACACTGAAGCTTTCTTT. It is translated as CASSKRESYTEAFF.

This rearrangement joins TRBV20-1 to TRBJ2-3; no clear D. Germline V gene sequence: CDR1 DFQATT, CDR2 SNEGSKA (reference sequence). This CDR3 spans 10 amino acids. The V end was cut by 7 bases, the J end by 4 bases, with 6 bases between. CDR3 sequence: CSGRSDTQYF. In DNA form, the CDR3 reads TGCAGTGGCAGATCAGATACGCAGTATTTT.

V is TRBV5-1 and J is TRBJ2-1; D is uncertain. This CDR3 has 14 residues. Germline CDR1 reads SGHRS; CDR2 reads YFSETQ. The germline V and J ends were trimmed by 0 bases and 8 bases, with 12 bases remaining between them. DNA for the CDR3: TGCGCCAGCAGCTTGGAATTCCGCAGCGATGAGCAGTTCTTC. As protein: CASSLEFRSDEQFF.

CDR3 sequence reads: CASSPRMGRGLGNTIYF. The CDR3 nucleotides are TGCGCCAGCAGCCCACGAATGGGGCGGGGGTTGGGAAACACCATATATTTT. The chain links TRBV4-1 to TRBJ1-3, with D perhaps matching TRBD1 (5 bases). Trimming shortened V by 4 bases and J by 4 bases, and 20 bases separated the two germline ends. CDR1 and CDR2 from the germline V gene are MGHRA and YSYEKL. This CDR3 is built from 17 residues.

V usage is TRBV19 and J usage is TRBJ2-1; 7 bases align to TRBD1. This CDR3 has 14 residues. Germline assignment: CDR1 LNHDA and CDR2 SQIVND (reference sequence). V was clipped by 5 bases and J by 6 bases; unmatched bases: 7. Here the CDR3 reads CASSSGTVLNEQFF. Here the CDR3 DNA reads TGTGCCAGTAGTTCGGGGACAGTACTCAATGAGCAGTTCTTC. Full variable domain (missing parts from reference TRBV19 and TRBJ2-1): DGGITQSPKYLFRKEGQNVTLSCEQNLNHDAMYWYRQDPGQGLRLIYYSQIVNDFQKGDIAEGYSVSREKKESFPLTVTSAQKNPTAFYLCASSSGTVLNEQFFGPGTRLTVL.

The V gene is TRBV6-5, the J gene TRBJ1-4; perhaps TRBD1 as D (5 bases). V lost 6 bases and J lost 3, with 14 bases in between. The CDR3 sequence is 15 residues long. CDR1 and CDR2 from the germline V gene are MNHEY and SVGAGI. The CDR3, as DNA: TGTGCCAGCAGCTTGGCGGGGGGAGCTAATGAAAAACTGTTTTTT. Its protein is CASSLAGGANEKLFF.

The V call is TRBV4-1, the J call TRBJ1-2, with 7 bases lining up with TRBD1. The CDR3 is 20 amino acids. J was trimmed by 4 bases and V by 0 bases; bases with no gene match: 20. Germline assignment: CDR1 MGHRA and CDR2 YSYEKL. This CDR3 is CASSQEGRGTQDRTLYGYTF. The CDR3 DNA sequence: TGCGCCAGCAGCCAAGAGGGTCGGGGGACTCAGGACAGGACCCTCTATGGCTACACCTTC.

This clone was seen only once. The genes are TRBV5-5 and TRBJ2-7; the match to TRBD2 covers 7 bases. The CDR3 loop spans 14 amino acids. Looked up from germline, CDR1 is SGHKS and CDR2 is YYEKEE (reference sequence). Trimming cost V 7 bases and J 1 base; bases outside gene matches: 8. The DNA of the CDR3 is TGTGCCAGCTTATCTAGCGGTCCTTCCTACGAGCAGTACTTC. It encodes CASLSSGPSYEQYF. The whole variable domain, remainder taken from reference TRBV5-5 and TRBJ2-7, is DAGVTQSPTHLIKTRGQQVTLRCSPISGHKSVSWYQQVLGQGPQFIFQYYEKEERGRGNFPDRFSARQFPNYSSELNVNALLLGDSALYLCASLSSGPSYEQYFGPGTRLTVT.

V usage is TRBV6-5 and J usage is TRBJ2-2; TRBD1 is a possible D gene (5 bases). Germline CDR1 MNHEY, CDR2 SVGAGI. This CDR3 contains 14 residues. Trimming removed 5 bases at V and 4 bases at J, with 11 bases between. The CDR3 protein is CASSPGHVTGELFF. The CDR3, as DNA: TGTGCCAGCAGTCCCGGACACGTCACCGGGGAGCTGTTTTTT.

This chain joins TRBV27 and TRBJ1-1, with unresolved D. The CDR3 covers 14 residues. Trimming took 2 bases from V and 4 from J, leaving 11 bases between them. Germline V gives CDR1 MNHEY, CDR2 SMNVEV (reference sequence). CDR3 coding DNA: TGTGCCAGCAGTTTAGGTGGTGTCGGCACTGAAGCTTTCTTT. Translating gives CASSLGGVGTEAFF.

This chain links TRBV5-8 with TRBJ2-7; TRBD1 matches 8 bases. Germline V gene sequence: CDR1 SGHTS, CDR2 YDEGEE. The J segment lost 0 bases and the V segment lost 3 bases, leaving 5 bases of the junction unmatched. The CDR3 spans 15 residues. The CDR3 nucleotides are TGTGCCAGCAGCTCGACAGGGGCGAGCTCCTACGAGCAGTACTTC. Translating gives CASSSTGASSYEQYF.

CDR3 DNA sequence: TGCAGCGTTGGGGGACAGGGGGCAGACGGCTACACCTTC. It specifies CSVGGQGADGYTF. The rearrangement uses TRBV29-1 and TRBJ1-2; 12 nucleotides match TRBD1. The CDR3 totals 13 residues. Looked up from germline, CDR1 is SQVTM and CDR2 is ANQGSEA. The V and J ends lost 4 bases and 8 bases, in that order; junction bases with no gene match: 5.

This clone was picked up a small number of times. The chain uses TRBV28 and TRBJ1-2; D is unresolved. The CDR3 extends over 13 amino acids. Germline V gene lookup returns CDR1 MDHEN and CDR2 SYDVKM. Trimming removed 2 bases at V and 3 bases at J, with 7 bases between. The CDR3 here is CASSLREDYGYTF. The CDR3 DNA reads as TGTGCCAGCAGTTTAAGGGAGGACTATGGCTACACCTTC.

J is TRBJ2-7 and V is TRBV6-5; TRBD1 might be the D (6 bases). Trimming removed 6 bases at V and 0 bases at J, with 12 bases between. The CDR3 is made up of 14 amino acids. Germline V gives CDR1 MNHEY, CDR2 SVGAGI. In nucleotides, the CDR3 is TGTGCCAGCAGGGGGACACCTACCTCCTACGAGCAGTACTTC. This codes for CASRGTPTSYEQYF.

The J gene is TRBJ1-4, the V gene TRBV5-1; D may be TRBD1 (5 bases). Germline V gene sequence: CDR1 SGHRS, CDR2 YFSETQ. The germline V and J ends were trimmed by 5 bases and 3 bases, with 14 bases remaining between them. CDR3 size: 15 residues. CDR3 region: CASRPWGVSNEKLFF. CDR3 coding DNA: TGCGCCAGCAGGCCGTGGGGGGTGTCTAATGAAAAACTGTTTTTT. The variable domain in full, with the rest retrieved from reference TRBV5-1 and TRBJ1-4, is KAGVTQTPRYLIKTRGQQVTLSCSPISGHRSVSWYQQTPGQGLQFLFEYFSETQRNKGNFPGRFSGRQFSNSRSEMNVSTLELGDSALYLCASRPWGVSNEKLFFGSGTQLSVL.

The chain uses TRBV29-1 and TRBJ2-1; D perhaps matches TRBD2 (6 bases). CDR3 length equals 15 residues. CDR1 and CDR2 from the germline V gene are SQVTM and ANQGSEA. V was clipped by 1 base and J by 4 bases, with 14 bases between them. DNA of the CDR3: TGCAGCGTTGAAGGGGGGGACGGAGTATACAATGAGCAGTTCTTC. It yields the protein CSVEGGDGVYNEQFF.

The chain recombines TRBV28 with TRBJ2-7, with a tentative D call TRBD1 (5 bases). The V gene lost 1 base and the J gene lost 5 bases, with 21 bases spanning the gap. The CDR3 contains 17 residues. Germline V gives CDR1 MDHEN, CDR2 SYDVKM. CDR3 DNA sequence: TGTGCCAGCAGTTTATTACAGGCTAACTCCCTTAAAGACGAGCAGTACTTC. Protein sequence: CASSLLQANSLKDEQYF.

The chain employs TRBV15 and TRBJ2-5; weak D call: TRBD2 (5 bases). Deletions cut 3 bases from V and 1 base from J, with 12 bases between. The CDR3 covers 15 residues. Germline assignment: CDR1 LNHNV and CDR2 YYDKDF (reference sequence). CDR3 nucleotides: TGTGCCACCAGCAGCGACGGGGATCCCCAAGAGACCCAGTACTTC. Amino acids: CATSSDGDPQETQYF.

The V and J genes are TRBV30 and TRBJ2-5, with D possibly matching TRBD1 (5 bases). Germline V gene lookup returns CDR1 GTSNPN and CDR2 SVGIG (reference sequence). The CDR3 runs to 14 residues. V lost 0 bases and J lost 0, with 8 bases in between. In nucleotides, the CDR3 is TGTGCCTGGAGTGTACAGGTGTACCAAGAGACCCAGTACTTC. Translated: CAWSVQVYQETQYF.

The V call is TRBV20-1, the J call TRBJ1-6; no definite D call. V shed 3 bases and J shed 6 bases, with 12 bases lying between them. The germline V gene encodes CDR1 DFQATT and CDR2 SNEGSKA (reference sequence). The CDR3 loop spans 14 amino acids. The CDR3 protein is CSASWTRSNSPLHF. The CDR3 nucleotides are TGCAGTGCTAGTTGGACTCGCAGTAATTCACCCCTCCACTTT.

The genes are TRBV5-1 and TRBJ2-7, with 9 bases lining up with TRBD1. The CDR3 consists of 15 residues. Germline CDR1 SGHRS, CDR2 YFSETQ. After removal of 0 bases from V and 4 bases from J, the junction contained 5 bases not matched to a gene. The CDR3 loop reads CASSLEQGAVYEQYF. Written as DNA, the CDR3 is TGCGCCAGCAGCTTGGAACAGGGGGCTGTATACGAGCAGTACTTC.